This T cell receptor (beta chain) is from a study of PD-1 blockade in classical Hodgkin lymphoma. Some clones are missing from TCRdb's copy, which holds only in-frame ones; the method was immunoSEQ multiplex PCR. The sample lists more than 90,000 clones, around four fifths occurring once. Regarding the study as a whole: Relative to healthy donors, newly diagnosed patients reportedly had lower baseline TCR diversity, which was reported as lower still in relapsed/refractory patients.

Trimming cost V 5 bases and J 3 bases, with 7 bases left between them. The germline CDR1 and CDR2 sequences are SEHNR and FQNEAQ (reference sequence). The CDR3 consists of 13 residues. A word on this clone: Its antigen is not known.

The sample's time point: cycle 4 day 1 (C4D1), after 6 weeks of nivolumab. The patients all showed relapse after autologous stem cell transplantation, while their brentuximab vedotin exposure varied. The gene calls are TRBV7-9 and TRBJ2-2; D unresolved. The sequence was collected from a human donor with classical Hodgkin lymphoma. Sample: peripheral blood mononuclear cells (PBMCs), taken before the fourth cycle of nivolumab. CDR3 sequence (DNA): TGTGCCAGCAGCAACCGGGACACCGGGGAGCTGTTTTTT. Translating it yields CASSNRDTGELFF.